These T cell receptor beta chains were read from a single sample in a study of blood T cell repertoires in COVID-19. Clones were read by immunoSEQ multiplex PCR, and TCRdb kept only the in-frame ones, dropping some. The table records about 110,000 clones, about 91% of them present only once. Specimen: peripheral blood. These receptors came from a man between 50 and 59 years old with active or convalescent COVID-19. Both conserved end residues are part of each CDR3. The D gene is left open where the match is weak. Size tells how often a clone was seen (once, few, many) or the class of an expanded clone, and some rows leave it out.

v_gene	d_gene	abundance	j_gene	CDR3nt	CDR3aa
TRBV5-1	.	once	TRBJ2-7	TGCGCCAGCAGCTACCAGGCGAGCTACGAGCAGTACTTC	CASSYQASYEQYF
TRBV30	.	.	TRBJ2-2	TGTGCCGGATCGACAGCGGGCGGGGAGCTGTTTTTT	CAGSTAGGELFF
TRBV3-1/TRBV3-2	.	.	TRBJ2-2	TGTGCCAGCAGCCAGGGACTGCCCACCGGGGAGCTGTTTTTT	CASSQGLPTGELFF
TRBV10-3	TRBD2	.	TRBJ2-7	TGTGCCATCAGTGAGCTGTCCTGGACTAGCGGCTACGAGCAGTACTTC	CAISELSWTSGYEQYF
TRBV27	.	.	TRBJ2-4	TGTGCCAGCAGTTTACGCAGGGGCCCCGGGAACATTCAGTACTTC	CASSLRRGPGNIQYF
TRBV6-5	.	.	TRBJ2-3	TGTGCCAGCAGTTACTCGACGGGAGACTCAGATACGCAGTATTTT	CASSYSTGDSDTQYF
TRBV2	.	once	TRBJ2-1	TGTGCCAGCAGTTCTGACTTGGGGGGACACAATGAGCAGTTCTTC	CASSSDLGGHNEQFF
TRBV29-1	TRBD1	once	TRBJ1-6	TGCAGCGTTCGACAGGGCCGTCAGAATAATTCACCCCTCCACTTT	CSVRQGRQNNSPLHF
TRBV7-6	.	.	TRBJ2-5	TGTGCCAGCAGCCAGCAAGAGACCCAGTACTTC	CASSQQETQYF
TRBV29-1	TRBD1	.	TRBJ1-2	TGCAGCGTTCTAATTTTACAGGGGATGGCTGGCTACACCTTC	CSVLILQGMAGYTF
TRBV10-2	.	.	TRBJ1-1	TGCGCCAGCAGCGACTCAGGCTACCGGAGGGTGAACACTGAAGCTTTCTTT	CASSDSGYRRVNTEAFF
TRBV19	TRBD1	.	TRBJ1-5	TGTGCCAGTAGCAGTACAGGGGGCTTTCAGCCCCAGCATTTT	CASSSTGGFQPQHF
TRBV7-2	.	.	TRBJ2-1	TGTGCCAGCAAGACAGGAGCGGACTACAATGAGCAGTTCTTC	CASKTGADYNEQFF
TRBV28	TRBD1	.	TRBJ2-1	TGTGCCAGCGGCCGACAGGGATACAATGAGCAGTTCTTC	CASGRQGYNEQFF
TRBV6-5	.	.	TRBJ1-3	TGTGCCAGCAAGAGCCCTTTGCCATCTGGAAACACCATATATTTT	CASKSPLPSGNTIYF
TRBV19	.	.	TRBJ1-2	TGTGCCAGTAGTGTCCCAGGGAAAGGGTACGGCTACACCTTC	CASSVPGKGYGYTF
TRBV18	.	once	TRBJ2-1	TGTGCCAGCTCACGTGAAGGGGCCTACAATGAGCAGTTCTTC	CASSREGAYNEQFF
TRBV6-6	TRBD2	.	TRBJ2-7	TGTGCCAGCAGCCTTCTAGCGGATATCTACGAGCAGTACTTC	CASSLLADIYEQYF
TRBV3-1/TRBV3-2	.	.	TRBJ1-1	TGTGCCAGCAGCCAAGAGGGGGCCACTGAAGCTTTCTTT	CASSQEGATEAFF
TRBV29-1	.	.	TRBJ1-1	TGCAGCGTTGCCCGGGATATGAACACTGAAGCTTTCTTT	CSVARDMNTEAFF
TRBV1	.	.	TRBJ2-1	TGCACCAGCAGCCAAGGTCCTAGCGGGAGGGCCAGCAATGAGCAGTTCTTC	CTSSQGPSGRASNEQFF
TRBV9	.	few	TRBJ2-2	TGTGCCAGCAGCTCCGGACTCGCCGGGGAGCTGTTTTTT	CASSSGLAGELFF
TRBV4-2	.	.	TRBJ2-2	TGTGCCAGCAGACAGACAGTAAGGATCCCCGGGGAGCTGTTTTTT	CASRQTVRIPGELFF
TRBV5-4	.	.	TRBJ2-5	TGTGCCAGCAGCTCGGACTACAACAAAGAGACCCAGTACTTC	CASSSDYNKETQYF
TRBV19	.	few	TRBJ1-1	TGTGCCAGTAGTATAAGCGGTGGAAGGATGAACACTGAAGCTTTCTTT	CASSISGGRMNTEAFF
TRBV27	TRBD2	.	TRBJ2-7	TGTGCCAGCAGTTTATATGGACTAGCGGGAGGGTTAAACGAGCAGTACTTC	CASSLYGLAGGLNEQYF
TRBV25-1	.	.	TRBJ1-1	TGTGCCAGCAGTGTAGGGGGACCTGCAAACACTGAAGCTTTCTTT	CASSVGGPANTEAFF
TRBV29-1	TRBD1	once	TRBJ1-2	TGCAGCGTAGAACCTGGGACAGGGGGCGCATCTAACTATGGCTACACCTTC	CSVEPGTGGASNYGYTF